This entry concerns a single T cell receptor (beta chain). Trimming removed 6 bases from V and 6 bases from J; junction bases left unmatched: 6. Germline CDR1 is MDHEN and CDR2 is SYDVKM. This CDR3 region has 14 residues. Naive CD8 isolation took CD45RO-negative cells positively selected for CCR7 and excluded terminally differentiated effector memory CD45RA+ cells. This entry comes from a study of shared clonotypes between healthy human individuals. Here immunoSEQ multiplex PCR was the method, and the copy in TCRdb shows in-frame clones only, minus some. The profile covers about 2.1 million clones, with 85% to 95% appearing a single time and about 1.8% taken by the ten largest.

The clonotype was recovered from a man aged 18 to 30 in good health. Some clones in this sample may be carry-over from other donors' samples. The sample taken for sequencing was naive CD8+ T cells from PBMCs. The chain employs TRBV28 and TRBJ2-2; 8 nucleotides align to TRBD2. The CDR3 here is CASSSTGGAGELFF. Written as DNA, the CDR3 is TGTGCCAGCAGCTCCACGGGGGGGGCCGGGGAGCTGTTTTTT. Looking up the rest from reference TRBV28 and TRBJ2-2 gives the full variable domain: DVKVTQSSRYLVKRTGEKVFLECVQDMDHENMFWYRQDPGLGLRLIYFSYDVKMKEKGDIPEGYSVSREKKERFSLILESASTNQTSMYLCASSSTGGAGELFFGEGSRLTVL.